The source of this TCR beta chain is a study of cytomegalovirus exposure and HLA in healthy donors. Study-wide context: Within an early data release were 65 million to 90 million unique TCRs drawn from HLA-typed donors.

PCR amplification relied on 60 Vbeta primers (plus 13 Jbeta primers). TCRdb keeps only in-frame clones here, not all; method: immunoSEQ multiplex PCR. The table includes over 80,000 clones, 76% detected once. This CDR3 region has 12 residues. Unmatched junction bases numbered 4, after V lost 6 bases and J lost 6 bases. The germline V gene has CDR1 SEHNR and CDR2 FQNEAQ (reference sequence). Notes on this clone: Its antigen is unknown.

Study-wide points: In a later analysis, compared with equally common non-associated chains, HLA-associated beta chains were more expanded. Confirmation was obtained in vitro that a few CMV-associated chains are specific for CMV antigens.

Input material: PBMCs. The rearrangement joins TRBV7-9 to TRBJ2-7; TRBD1 matches 8 bases. The clonotype originates from a man aged 40-49 years in good health and CMV-seronegative. DNA of the CDR3: TGTGCCAGCAGAGAACAGGGGGTCGAGCAGTACTTC. Protein: CASREQGVEQYF.